This is a list of T cell receptor beta chains from one sample in a study of T-cell reconstitution after alpha-beta-depleted transplantation in children. TCRdb itself ran the PCR reads through MiXCR, one entry per CDR3 protein. In the table there are tens of thousands of distinct CDR3 sequences, under 6.5% of which are singletons. This specimen was PBMCs, mostly from graft donor cells, taken 60 days after TCRalphabeta/CD19-depleted stem cell transplant. The receptors stem from a female patient aged 2-15 years who had a stem cell transplant for aplastic anemia, so the T cells may come from the graft donor. The CDR3 runs from the conserved cysteine through the conserved F or W. A D gene is named only where the DNA matches it firmly. Size values are once, few and many counts, or a class for expanded clones, and some rows have none.

j_call	v_call	d_call	clone_size	cdr3_aa	cdr3_nt
TRBJ1-5	TRBV11-2	TRBD1	many	CASSRGGTERNQPQHF	TGTGCCAGCAGCCGAGGCGGGACAGAACGCAATCAGCCCCAGCATTTT
TRBJ2-1	TRBV4-1	NA	many	CASSNPGPNNEQFF	TGCGCCAGCTCAAATCCGGGACCCAACAATGAGCAGTTCTTC
TRBJ2-5	TRBV2	NA	many	CASSVGRETQYF	TGTGCCAGCAGTGTGGGGAGAGAGACCCAGTACTTC
TRBJ2-7	TRBV11-2	NA	many	CASSYIGAHEQYF	TGTGCCAGCAGCTACATAGGGGCCCACGAGCAGTACTTC
TRBJ1-1	TRBV7-2	NA	many	CASSLGGGGTEAFF	TGTGCCAGCAGCTTAGGTGGGGGGGGAACTGAAGCTTTCTTT
TRBJ2-3	TRBV5-1	NA	many	CASSLGEPTDTQYF	TGCGCCAGCAGCTTGGGGGAACCCACAGATACGCAGTATTTT
TRBJ1-1	TRBV20-1	NA	NA	CSARDPRQGHTEAFF	TGCAGTGCTAGAGATCCTAGGCAGGGACACACTGAAGCTTTCTTT
TRBJ2-5	TRBV10-3	TRBD2	many	CAISEELAGEETQYF	TGTGCCATCAGTGAAGAACTAGCGGGAGAAGAGACCCAGTACTTC
TRBJ1-6	TRBV20-1	TRBD1	many	CSAHAPGQRLSSPLHF	TGCAGTGCCCATGCTCCGGGACAGAGACTCTCTTCACCCCTCCACTTT
TRBJ2-7	TRBV7-9	NA	many	CASSLAGPASYEQYF	TGTGCCAGCAGTCTTGCCGGCCCAGCGAGCTACGAGCAGTACTTC
TRBJ1-5	TRBV6-2/TRBV6-3	NA	NA	CASSRQWTNQPQHF	TGTGCCAGCAGCCGCCAGTGGACCAATCAGCCCCAGCATTTT
TRBJ2-2	TRBV15	TRBD1	NA	CATRDRWTGGDTGELFF	TGTGCCACCAGGGACCGGTGGACAGGGGGCGACACCGGGGAGCTGTTTTTT
TRBJ2-4	TRBV2	TRBD1	few	CASRRDSLAKNIQYF	TGTGCCAGCAGGAGGGACAGCTTAGCCAAAAACATTCAGTACTTC
TRBJ1-6	TRBV15	TRBD1	many	CATSRSPGQGYSPLHF	TGTGCCACCAGCAGATCTCCGGGACAGGGGTATTCACCCCTCCACTTT